Following are 20 T cell receptor beta chains from one sample sequenced in a study of blood T cell repertoires in COVID-19 (dated by TCRdb to 2020 to 2022). Library method: the immunoSEQ multiplex PCR assay. TCRdb provides this immuneACCESS table in a form limited to in-frame rearrangements. Some clones are lacking; in checked studies, under half of them reflect an unresolved V gene, and why the rest are absent is not known. This sample lists under 120,000 clones; about 85% were detected once. The ten largest clones add up to 2.1% of the sample. Sequencing input: peripheral blood. The receptors were gathered from a human donor in a cohort sampled during active COVID-19.

This clone was seen a handful of times. The chain joins TRBV5-6 to TRBJ1-5; no reliable D call. Germline values: CDR1 SGHDT, CDR2 YYEEEE. This CDR3 has 14 amino acids. V dropped 4 bases and J dropped 4 bases, with 12 bases sitting between them. CDR3 nucleotide sequence: TGTGCCAGCAGCCCATGGACGGGGAATCAGCCCCAGCATTTT. The encoded protein is CASSPWTGNQPQHF.

As to this clone: Distinct nucleotide sequences in the sample also encode this CDR3. The V call is TRBV18, the J call TRBJ1-2, with D possibly being TRBD1 (5 bases). Germline V CDR1 and CDR2: KGHSH, LQKENI. This CDR3 has 13 residues. V dropped 3 bases and J dropped 5 bases, with 10 bases sitting between them. CDR3 sequence: CASSPEGNYGYTF. In DNA, the CDR3 is TGTGCCAGCTCACCGGAGGGGAATTATGGCTACACCTTC.

The CDR3 nucleotides are TGTGCCAGCTCGACTAGTTTAGGCTACGAGCAGTACTTC. It translates to CASSTSLGYEQYF. The J gene is TRBJ2-7, the V gene TRBV18; TRBD2 is a possible D gene (6 bases). The CDR3 runs to 13 residues. V lost 6 bases and J 3 bases, leaving 12 bases between the germline ends. Germline CDR1 KGHSH, CDR2 LQKENI.

As regards this clone: The junction differs from germline at one of its ends, possibly a read error. V and J are TRBV6-5 and TRBJ1-1; 7 nucleotides match TRBD1. CDR1 and CDR2 from the germline V gene are MNHEY and SVGAGI. The CDR3 runs 15 residues. The CDR3 region has the DNA TGTGCCAGCAGTTCATTGGGACAGCTAAACATTGAAGCTTTCTTT. Translation: CASSSLGQLNIEAFF.

This clone was seen just once. Other DNA sequences of this sample code for an identical CDR3. The CDR3 here is CASSLAPGGYEQYF. CDR3 DNA sequence: TGCGCCAGCAGCTTGGCCCCAGGAGGGTACGAGCAGTACTTC. The chain employs TRBV5-1 and TRBJ2-7, with D tentatively TRBD2 (6 bases). The ends were cut back, 0 bases at V and 4 bases at J, with 11 bases in the middle. CDR1 and CDR2 (germline): SGHRS, YFSETQ. There are 14 residues in the CDR3.

The chain couples TRBV27 to TRBJ1-2; 7 positions agree with TRBD1. Germline values: CDR1 MNHEY, CDR2 SMNVEV (reference sequence). CDR3 length equals 16 residues. The trim removed 2 bases at V and 8 bases at J, leaving 14 bases unmatched. Written as DNA, the CDR3 is TGTGCCAGCAGTTTAACAGGGGCAGGTTCTATCGGCGGCTACACCTTC. Translation gives CASSLTGAGSIGGYTF.

The genes are TRBV6-5 and TRBJ2-7; 8 bases agree with TRBD2. The J segment lost 1 base and the V segment lost 2 bases, leaving 1 base of the junction unmatched. This CDR3 region has 14 residues. Germline lookup yields CDR1 MNHEY and CDR2 SVGAGI. The CDR3 is CASSYGGRSYEQYF. CDR3 in DNA: TGTGCCAGCAGTTACGGCGGGAGGTCCTACGAGCAGTACTTC.

The chain employs TRBV7-8 and TRBJ2-2, with TRBD1 matching over 7 bases. V dropped 5 bases and J dropped 4; count of bases not matched to a gene: 13. The CDR3 spans 17 residues. Germline CDR1 reads SGHVS; CDR2 reads FQNEAQ. Here the CDR3 DNA reads TGTGCCAGCAGCGGTCCTCGTGGGACAGACTTCACCGGGGAGCTGTTTTTT. It codes for CASSGPRGTDFTGELFF.

There are a few counts of this clone. This rearrangement joins TRBV4-3 to TRBJ2-2, with TRBD2 identical over 7 bases. The CDR3 totals 18 residues. V lost 3 bases, J lost 1 base, and 11 bases stayed unmatched. CDR1 is LGHNA and CDR2 is YSLEER in the germline V gene. Written as DNA, the CDR3 is TGCGCCAGCAGCCAGGAGAAACTAGCGAGGTTGAACACCGGGGAGCTGTTTTTT. It encodes CASSQEKLARLNTGELFF.

V and J are TRBV19 and TRBJ2-7; D perhaps matches TRBD2 (6 bases). The germline CDR1 and CDR2 sequences are LNHDA and SQIVND (reference sequence). This CDR3 contains 13 residues. Deletions cut 4 bases from V and 2 bases from J, with 9 bases between. The CDR3 region has the DNA TGTGCCAGTAGTACCGGGACTCCCTACGAGCAGTACTTC. It yields the protein CASSTGTPYEQYF.

This clone was seen only a few times. The J gene is TRBJ1-1, the V gene TRBV28, with D possibly matching TRBD1 (6 bases). V gave up 6 bases and J gave up 8 bases, with 16 bases separating them. The CDR3 consists of 13 residues. Germline CDR1 reads MDHEN; CDR2 reads SYDVKM. CDR3 sequence: CASSLAPTGEAFF. CDR3 in DNA: TGTGCCAGCAGCCTGGCCCCTACAGGGGAAGCTTTCTTT.

The genes are TRBV6-2 or TRBV6-3 and TRBJ1-5; TRBD1 is a possible D gene (6 bases). Trimming pared 2 bases from V and 3 bases from J, leaving 11 bases between. The CDR3 is 15 residues long. CDR1 is MNHEY, CDR2 SVGEGT, per germline. The CDR3 spells CASSYADSYNQPQHF. CDR3 bases: TGTGCCAGCAGTTACGCGGACAGCTACAATCAGCCCCAGCATTTT.

The chain uses TRBV2 and TRBJ2-1; 9 bases are shared with TRBD1. V trimming: 8 bases; J trimming: 7 bases; junction bases outside the gene matches: 3. Germline V CDR1 and CDR2: SNHLY, FYNNEI. CDR3 length: 12 residues. CDR3 loop: CASEQGANEQFF. CDR3 nucleotide sequence: TGTGCCAGCGAACAGGGGGCGAATGAGCAGTTCTTC.

The chain is built from TRBV28 and TRBJ2-5; 8 bases fit TRBD1. Germline values: CDR1 MDHEN, CDR2 SYDVKM. The CDR3 runs to 16 residues. V was clipped by 3 bases and J by 5 bases; unmatched bases: 11. CDR3 sequence: CASSFEAGGADETQYF. Here the CDR3 DNA reads TGTGCCAGCAGTTTCGAGGCAGGGGGCGCGGATGAGACCCAGTACTTC.

This clone was seen a few times. Other DNA sequences in the sample encode the same CDR3. V is TRBV9 and J is TRBJ1-1; D uncertain. CDR1 and CDR2 (germline): SGDLS, YYNGEE. The germline V and J ends were trimmed by 2 bases and 1 base, with 9 bases remaining between them. The CDR3 is made up of 14 amino acids. The CDR3 nucleotides are TGTGCCAGCAGCGTGGTGGCGGGGAACACTGAAGCTTTCTTT. As protein: CASSVVAGNTEAFF.

This chain uses TRBV5-1 with TRBJ2-3; D perhaps matches TRBD1 (6 bases). The germline V gene encodes CDR1 SGHRS and CDR2 YFSETQ. The CDR3 extends over 13 amino acids. V was pared by 4 bases and J by 6 bases, with 12 bases between. DNA of the CDR3: TGCGCCAGCAGCCCCCTCCAGGGGGATACGCAGTATTTT. Translating gives CASSPLQGDTQYF.

The chain links TRBV5-1 to TRBJ2-7, with 10 bases identical to TRBD1. In germline, CDR1 is SGHRS, CDR2 YFSETQ. J gave up 7 bases and V 3 bases, and 7 bases lay outside the gene matches. This CDR3 has 14 residues. This chain's CDR3 is CASSSSTGGYEQYF. Written as DNA, the CDR3 is TGCGCCAGCAGCTCCTCGACAGGGGGCTATGAGCAGTACTTC.

CDR3: CASSLGQLSYEQYF. The CDR3 coding sequence is TGCGCCAGCAGCCTGGGACAGCTCTCCTACGAGCAGTACTTC. V and J are TRBV4-1 and TRBJ2-7, with 7 bases that match TRBD1. Germline trimming cut 4 bases from V and 0 bases from J; bases unmatched to any gene: 3. CDR1 and CDR2 (germline): MGHRA, YSYEKL. CDR3 length: 14 amino acids.

The chain carries TRBV4-1 and TRBJ1-1, with D maybe TRBD1 (6 bases). Germline CDR1 MGHRA, CDR2 YSYEKL. This CDR3 contains 17 residues. V was clipped by 1 base and J by 1 base, with 16 bases between them. CDR3 DNA: TGCGCCAGCAGCCAAGCAGAATTACCACAGGGGAACACTGAAGCTTTCTTT. Its translation is CASSQAELPQGNTEAFF.

The chain carries TRBV7-9 and TRBJ1-1; TRBD1 aligns across 8 bases. V lost 5 bases to trimming and J lost 0 bases; unmatched junction nucleotides: 5. Germline assignment: CDR1 SEHNR and CDR2 FQNEAQ (reference sequence). This CDR3 is 15 amino acids long. CDR3 bases: TGTGCCAGCAGCACCGGGACAGGAATGAACACTGAAGCTTTCTTT. Translation: CASSTGTGMNTEAFF.